Listed below are T cell receptor beta chains from one sample, sequenced in a study of T cell repertoires in cytomegalovirus infection. Via MiXCR, TCRdb re-called the reads, giving one row per CDR3 protein. The sample lists about 310,000 distinct CDR3 sequences; about a sixth were seen once. Material for sequencing was PBMCs. The receptors here all came from a human donor in good health (CMV status not recorded). Some clones in this sample may be carry-over from other donors' samples. CDR3s include the opening cysteine and the closing phenylalanine or tryptophan. The D gene is left open where the match is weak. Size is stated for part of the rows, as once, few or many counts, or as a class when the clone is expanded.

D: -
V: TRBV7-8
size: few
J: TRBJ2-3
DNA: TGTGCCAGCAGCTTCGGGGGAGGGACAAGACGCACAGATACGCAGTATTTT
CDR3: CASSFGGGTRRTDTQYF

D: -
V: TRBV7-2
size: many
J: TRBJ1-6
DNA: TGTGCCAGCAGCTTAATGATATCACCCCTCCACTTT
CDR3: CASSLMISPLHF

D: -
V: TRBV20-1
size: -
J: TRBJ1-6
DNA: TGCAGTGCTACGCAGGGTCCGCCCTCCTATAATTCACCCCTCCACTTT
CDR3: CSATQGPPSYNSPLHF

D: -
V: TRBV19
size: few
J: TRBJ1-5
DNA: TGTGCCACCCCGACAGGTGACAATCAGCCCCAGCATTTT
CDR3: CATPTGDNQPQHF

D: -
V: TRBV12-3/TRBV12-4
size: -
J: TRBJ2-3
DNA: TGTGCCAGCAGTCCGACAGCCCGCCCAAGGACAGATACGCAGTATTTT
CDR3: CASSPTARPRTDTQYF

D: -
V: TRBV7-6
size: few
J: TRBJ2-3
DNA: TGTGCCAGCAGCTTATTCCGAGAGTTCACAGATACGCAGTATTTT
CDR3: CASSLFREFTDTQYF

D: TRBD2
V: TRBV6-5
size: once
J: TRBJ2-7
DNA: TGTGCCAGCAGTTACGGGGGGGACCCCTACGAGCAGTACTTC
CDR3: CASSYGGDPYEQYF

D: TRBD2
V: TRBV7-2
size: many
J: TRBJ2-5
DNA: TGTGCCAGCAGCCCTTATGAACTAGCGGGGCATGAGACCCAGTACTTC
CDR3: CASSPYELAGHETQYF

D: TRBD1
V: TRBV6-5
size: -
J: TRBJ2-7
DNA: TGTGCCAGCAGTCCCCGACAGGGGGCAGCCGAGCAGTACTTC
CDR3: CASSPRQGAAEQYF

D: -
V: TRBV20-1
size: -
J: TRBJ1-2
DNA: TGCAGTGAGAGAGGACGCAGCGGGAACTATGGCTACACCTTC
CDR3: CSERGRSGNYGYTF

D: -
V: TRBV7-9
size: many
J: TRBJ1-4
DNA: TGTGCCAGCAGCTTAGCGCTTGGAGGGGCGACTAATGAAAAACTGTTTTTT
CDR3: CASSLALGGATNEKLFF

D: -
V: TRBV20-1
size: -
J: TRBJ1-1
DNA: TGCAGTGCCCTGAGACCCCAGAACACTGAAGCTTTCTTT
CDR3: CSALRPQNTEAFF

D: TRBD2
V: TRBV20-1
size: -
J: TRBJ2-3
DNA: TGCAGTGCTACCCCCCCTTTAGGACTAGCGGGGGACGCAGATACGCAGTATTTT
CDR3: CSATPPLGLAGDADTQYF

D: -
V: TRBV6-2/TRBV6-3
size: -
J: TRBJ1-2
DNA: TGTGCCAGCTCAGAAGCCAACTATGGCTACACCTTC
CDR3: CASSEANYGYTF

D: TRBD1
V: TRBV7-6
size: -
J: TRBJ1-2
DNA: TGTGCCAGCAGTCACACAGGGGGCTATGGCTACACCTTC
CDR3: CASSHTGGYGYTF

D: -
V: TRBV7-9
size: few
J: TRBJ1-6
DNA: TGTGCCAGCAGCTCACAGGGAAGGAATTCACCCCTCCACTTT
CDR3: CASSSQGRNSPLHF

D: TRBD2
V: TRBV7-2
size: many
J: TRBJ2-3
DNA: TGTGCCAGCAGCTTTGACGGGGGGGTGGCAGATACGCAGTATTTT
CDR3: CASSFDGGVADTQYF

D: -
V: TRBV7-9
size: few
J: TRBJ2-4
DNA: TGTGCCAGCAGCGGGGGGGCCGCCAAAAACATTCAGTACTTC
CDR3: CASSGGAAKNIQYF

D: -
V: TRBV27
size: -
J: TRBJ1-1
DNA: TGTGCCAGCAGTTTAGCTAAGAACACTGAAGCTTTCTTT
CDR3: CASSLAKNTEAFF

D: -
V: TRBV12-3/TRBV12-4
size: -
J: TRBJ2-3
DNA: TGTGCCAGCAGCGACAGTCCGTCGGACAGCTCCGATACGCAGTATTTT
CDR3: CASSDSPSDSSDTQYF

D: -
V: TRBV6-5
size: -
J: TRBJ2-7
DNA: TGTGCCAGCACTCCCCCGGGTCCCGTGAACGAGCAGTACTTC
CDR3: CASTPPGPVNEQYF

D: -
V: TRBV12-3/TRBV12-4
size: many
J: TRBJ1-2
DNA: TGTGCCAGCAGTTGGGGGGCTACTAACTATGGCTACACCTTC
CDR3: CASSWGATNYGYTF

D: -
V: TRBV29-1
size: few
J: TRBJ2-1
DNA: TGCAGCGTTGAATCCGCGGCAGTAGCCTACAATGAGCAGTTCTTC
CDR3: CSVESAAVAYNEQFF

D: TRBD2
V: TRBV7-2
size: many
J: TRBJ2-7
DNA: TGTGCCAGCAGCTTTTCTTCCCTGATTCTAGCGGGGGGGCTCTACGAGCAGTACTTC
CDR3: CASSFSSLILAGGLYEQYF

D: TRBD1
V: TRBV18
size: -
J: TRBJ1-3
DNA: TGTGCCAGCTCACTCATGGATCCGGGACAGGGGGTCTACTCTGTAAACACCATATATTTT
CDR3: CASSLMDPGQGVYSVNTIYF

D: TRBD2
V: TRBV9
size: few
J: TRBJ2-7
DNA: TGTGCCAGCAGCGTAACAGGACTAGCGCGGCACGAGCAGTACTTC
CDR3: CASSVTGLARHEQYF